This TCR beta chain was recorded in a study of shared clonotypes between healthy human individuals. The wider study: Per-donor plates numbered three CD4 naive, three CD4 memory, two CD8 naive and one CD8 memory.

Only one count was recorded for this clone. The CDR3 contains 16 residues. Germline V gene lookup returns CDR1 SGDLS and CDR2 YYNGEE. V lost 2 bases, J lost 0 bases, and 5 bases stayed unmatched. TCRdb keeps only in-frame clones here, not all; method: immunoSEQ multiplex PCR. Found here are about 2.4 million clones, roughly 93% of them singletons; the top ten hold around 0.4%. Input material: naive CD4+ T cells from PBMCs. Subset described: CD45RA+ positively selected. The sequence was collected from a young man in good health. Some clones in this sample may be carry-over from other donors' samples. The chain has TRBV9 and TRBJ2-1; 7 nucleotides align to TRBD1. The CDR3 loop is CASSVSGTASYNEQFF. Here the CDR3 DNA reads TGTGCCAGCAGCGTGTCAGGGACAGCCTCCTACAATGAGCAGTTCTTC.